One sample yielded the 16 T cell receptor beta chains listed below, sequenced in a study of T cells in Graves' hyperthyroidism and ophthalmopathy. Amplification yielded TCR beta CDR3 regions, with RNA transcripts as the source. Initially, a first-round RT-PCR of the TCR CDR3 employed the HTBI primer set. A single record per CDR3 protein comes from TCRdb applying MiXCR to the multiplex PCR reads. Among 370,000 or so distinct CDR3 sequences, around 14% were seen once, and the ten largest hold roughly 25%. The sample taken for sequencing was blood. The receptors stem from a woman under 30 with Graves' hyperthyroidism that later progressed to Graves' ophthalmopathy.

The chain links TRBV9 to TRBJ1-2, with D maybe TRBD1 (5 bases). Trimming cost V 0 bases and J 3 bases, with 12 bases left between them. Germline CDR1 SGDLS, CDR2 YYNGEE. This CDR3 comprises 15 residues. CDR3 amino acids: CASSVDKGRDYGYTF. The CDR3 DNA is TGTGCCAGCAGCGTAGATAAGGGGCGCGACTATGGCTACACCTTC.

This clonotype was seen ten or more times. The genes are TRBV20-1 and TRBJ1-1; D gene unclear. The CDR3 spans 13 residues. CDR1 and CDR2 from the germline V gene are DFQATT and SNEGSKA (reference sequence). Deletions cut 6 bases from V and 6 bases from J, with 17 bases between. CDR3 coding DNA: TGCAGTGCAACCAGCGGGGAGAGCCCTGAAGCTTTCTTT. Protein sequence: CSATSGESPEAFF.

This clonotype has at least ten counts. The genes are TRBV11-1 and TRBJ2-5; D may correspond to TRBD1 or TRBD2 (5 bases each). The CDR3 sequence is 14 residues long. CDR1 SGHAT and CDR2 FQDESV come from the germline V gene (reference sequence). With 5 bases removed from V and 2 bases from J, the gap between germline ends came to 12 bases. The CDR3 loop reads CASSEGRIQETQYF. CDR3 in DNA: TGTGCCAGCAGCGAGGGACGGATACAAGAGACCCAGTACTTC.

The sample holds a few counts of this clonotype. A much larger clone is a single base away; this may be a read error. The chain combines TRBV3-1 with TRBJ1-2; tentative D call: TRBD1 (6 bases). Germline V gene sequence: CDR1 LGHDT, CDR2 YNNKEL (reference sequence). The CDR3 consists of 16 residues. The CDR3 DNA reads TGTGCCAGCAGCCAAGTGGTCAGGGCAGGGGCCTATGGCTACGCCTTC. Translating it yields CASSQVVRAGAYGYAF.

Ten or more counts support this clonotype. The rearrangement links TRBV5-1 to TRBJ1-4; D might be TRBD1 (5 bases). Germline V gene sequence: CDR1 SGHRS, CDR2 YFSETQ. CDR3 length: 15 residues. V gave up 0 bases and J gave up 5 bases, with 11 bases separating them. CDR3 DNA: TGCGCCAGCAGCTTGGAGGGGACGGGAAATGAAAAACTGTTTTTT. This encodes CASSLEGTGNEKLFF. The full variable domain, completed using reference TRBV5-1 and TRBJ1-4, is KAGVTQTPRYLIKTRGQQVTLSCSPISGHRSVSWYQQTPGQGLQFLFEYFSETQRNKGNFPGRFSGRQFSNSRSEMNVSTLELGDSALYLCASSLEGTGNEKLFFGSGTQLSVL.

Regarding this clonotype: This may be a read error, as it is one base from a much larger clone. In DNA, the CDR3 is TGTGCCAGCAAGTCGACAGGGTACGCTGAAGCTTTCTTT. This codes for CASKSTGYAEAFF. The chain recombines TRBV2 with TRBJ1-1; TRBD1 aligns across 7 bases. CDR1 is SNHLY and CDR2 is FYNNEI in the germline V gene. Trimming removed 7 bases from V and 6 bases from J; junction bases left unmatched: 8. CDR3 length: 13 amino acids.

V usage is TRBV19 and J usage is TRBJ2-7; perhaps D is TRBD1 or TRBD2 (5 bases each). Germline assignment: CDR1 LNHDA and CDR2 SQIVND (reference sequence). The CDR3 length is 15 residues. With 5 bases removed from V and 3 bases from J, the gap between germline ends came to 17 bases. The CDR3 region has the DNA TGTGCCAGTAGTCCGGGACCCGCGCCCATCTACGAGCAGTACTTC. Translating gives CASSPGPAPIYEQYF.

The sample holds one count of this clonotype. This chain uses TRBV6-2 or TRBV6-3 with TRBJ2-7; no clear D. The end of the DNA aligns better with TRBJ2-1, so the J call may be wrong. Germline assignment: CDR1 MNHEY and CDR2 SVGEGT. The CDR3 consists of 11 residues. The CDR3 protein is CASTAGYEQFF. The DNA of the CDR3 is TGTGCCAGCACTGCCGGCTACGAGCAGTTCTTC.

The rearrangement uses TRBV7-9 and TRBJ1-5; TRBD1 matches at 11 bases. Per the germline V gene, CDR1 is SEHNR and CDR2 is FQNEAQ (reference sequence). The CDR3 spans 17 residues. J gave up 5 bases and V 1 base, and 7 bases lay outside the gene matches. The CDR3 DNA is TGTGCCAGCAGCTTAGGGACCAGGACAGGGGGCTATCAGCCCCAGCATTTT. This gives the protein CASSLGTRTGGYQPQHF. Combining the CDR3 with reference TRBV7-9 and TRBJ1-5 gives the whole variable domain DTGVSQNPRHKITKRGQNVTFRCDPISEHNRLYWYRQTLGQGPEFLTYFQNEAQLEKSRLLSDRFSAERPKGSFSTLEIQRTEQGDSAMYLCASSLGTRTGGYQPQHFGDGTRLSIL.

Many counts were recorded for this clonotype. The V and J genes are TRBV27 and TRBJ1-1, with 7 bases lining up with TRBD1. The CDR3 has 16 amino acids. Germline V CDR1 and CDR2: MNHEY, SMNVEV (reference sequence). V lost 5 bases and J lost 4; bases outside the gene matches: 13. CDR3 sequence: CASSPIPPDRATEAFF. CDR3 DNA sequence: TGTGCCAGCAGTCCGATCCCCCCCGACAGGGCCACTGAAGCTTTCTTT.

This clonotype was seen repeatedly, ten times or more. The CDR3 is CASSQFPANEKLFF. DNA for the CDR3: TGTGCCAGCAGCCAGTTTCCTGCTAATGAAAAACTGTTTTTT. The V gene is TRBV28, the J gene TRBJ1-4; D is unclear. Between the trimmed V and J ends, which lost 6 bases and 3 bases, there was a span of 11 bases. This CDR3 spans 14 amino acids. CDR1 is MDHEN, CDR2 SYDVKM, per germline.

This clonotype was seen more than once but under ten times. V and J are TRBV6-2 or TRBV6-3 and TRBJ2-7; 8 positions agree with TRBD1. With 5 bases clipped from V and 2 bases from J, the junction kept 8 bases outside the gene matches. This CDR3 is built from 15 residues. CDR1 is MNHEY and CDR2 is SVGEGT in the germline V gene. In nucleotides, the CDR3 is TGTGCCAGCAGTCGGATTAGACAGGGGACCTACGAGCAGTACTTC. As protein: CASSRIRQGTYEQYF.

This clonotype has ten or more counts. The gene calls are TRBV7-9 and TRBJ2-3; 7 nucleotides agree with TRBD2. J lost 0 bases, V lost 2 bases, and 5 bases had no gene match. Germline V gene data show CDR1 as SEHNR and CDR2 as FQNEAQ (reference sequence). The CDR3 loop spans 16 amino acids. The CDR3 DNA sequence: TGTGCCAGCAGCTTAAGTTCTAGCGGTAGCACAGATACGCAGTATTTT. This gives the protein CASSLSSSGSTDTQYF. The whole variable domain, filled in from reference TRBV7-9 and TRBJ2-3, reads DTGVSQNPRHKITKRGQNVTFRCDPISEHNRLYWYRQTLGQGPEFLTYFQNEAQLEKSRLLSDRFSAERPKGSFSTLEIQRTEQGDSAMYLCASSLSSSGSTDTQYFGPGTRLTVL.

This clonotype has ten or more counts. V usage is TRBV29-1 and J usage is TRBJ2-3; possible D gene TRBD2, 6 bases. The CDR3 extends over 14 amino acids. Trimming stripped 2 bases from V and 2 bases from J, with 11 bases between. CDR1 and CDR2 from the germline V gene are SQVTM and ANQGSEA. CDR3 sequence reads: CSVEPGSLTDTQYF. CDR3 bases: TGCAGCGTTGAACCCGGGAGTCTCACAGATACGCAGTATTTT.

The table lists this clonotype with many counts. The chain recombines TRBV4-2 with TRBJ2-3, with 7 bases identical to TRBD2. Germline CDR1 is LGHNA and CDR2 is YNFKEQ. The CDR3 consists of 15 residues. V gave up 6 bases and J gave up 4 bases; unmatched junction bases: 10. In nucleotides, the CDR3 is TGTGCCAGCAGTGAGAGCGGGAACCATGCAGATACGCAGTATTTT. Its protein is CASSESGNHADTQYF.

Note on this clonotype: This may stem from a read error, because a much larger clone lies one nucleotide away. The V call is TRBV28, the J call TRBJ2-5; 7 nucleotides match TRBD2. The germline V gene encodes CDR1 MDHEN and CDR2 SYDVKM. The CDR3 sequence is 17 residues long. V was pared by 2 bases and J by 5 bases, with 14 bases of the junction left unmatched. The DNA of the CDR3 is TGTGCCAGCAGTTTAGGGGTGGGGGGAGGGCCCTCGGAGACCCAGTACTTC. Translation: CASSLGVGGGPSETQYF.